Detailed here is one T cell receptor (beta chain). Each CDR3 protein is one row after TCRdb ran MiXCR on the RT-PCR reads. The sample holds more than 600,000 distinct CDR3 sequences, approximately 15% seen once. This CDR3 is built from 12 residues. Germline values: CDR1 SGDLS, CDR2 YYNGEE. Trimming cost V 3 bases and J 6 bases, with 10 bases left between them. The sequence was collected from a female donor in good health, serving as a healthy control. Sequenced material: memory CD4+ T cells from blood. The chain employs TRBV9 and TRBJ2-7; the D gene is possibly TRBD2 (5 bases). CDR3 nucleotides: TGTGCCAGCAGCGATATACTAGGCGAGCAGTACTTC. As protein: CASSDILGEQYF.